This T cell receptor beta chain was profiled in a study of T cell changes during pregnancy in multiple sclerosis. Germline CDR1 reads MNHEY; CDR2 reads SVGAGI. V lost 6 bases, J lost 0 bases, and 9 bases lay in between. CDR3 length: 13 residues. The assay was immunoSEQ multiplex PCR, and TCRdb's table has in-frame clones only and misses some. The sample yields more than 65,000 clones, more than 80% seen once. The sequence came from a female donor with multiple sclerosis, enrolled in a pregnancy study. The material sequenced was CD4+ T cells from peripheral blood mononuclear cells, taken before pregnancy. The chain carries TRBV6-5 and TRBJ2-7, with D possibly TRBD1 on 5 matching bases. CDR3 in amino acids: CASRRQTSYEQYF. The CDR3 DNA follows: TGTGCCAGCAGGCGACAGACCTCCTACGAGCAGTACTTC.